This T cell receptor (beta chain) comes out of a study of shared clonotypes between healthy human individuals (dated by TCRdb to 2018 to 2021). For the study in its entirety: The cohort comprised a couple of women and a few men aged 18 to 49 years. To increase sequencing depth and limit assay-specific biases, TCR repertoire library preparation and sequencing were carried out by different laboratories using diverse techniques. Per donor, leukapheresis produced somewhere between about 0.9 and 9 billion PBMCs. Per donor, three plates each were used for CD4 naive and CD4 memory, two for CD8 naive, and one for CD8 memory. Blood TCR repertoires of roughly 5 healthy adults were deeply sequenced to estimate repertoire size and the extent of clonotype sharing between individuals.

Taken from the germline V gene (reference sequence), the CDR1 and CDR2 loops are MNHNY and SVGAGI. From the cysteine through the phenylalanine, the CDR3 covers 12 amino acids. The read is trimmed to its CDR3 DNA, 36 bases read in frame from base 1. The trim is 10 bases for V and 2 bases for J, with a gap of 12 bases between the germline ends. On this clone: Which antigen it targets is not known. The record has no base qualities; no much larger clone is one base away.

Using the deep immunoSEQ assay, multiplex PCR amplified TCR CDR3 regions from genomic DNA. Genomic DNA extracted from each cell subset was distributed evenly over all wells of several immunoSEQ 96-well plates, and each plate served as one replicate. For sorted subsets, 150 to 250 ng genomic DNA, equal to some 30,000 T cell genomes, was loaded into each replicate PCR. Purified libraries were quantified with a Qubit 3.0 fluorometer, sized on a Bioanalyzer 2100, and re-quantified with the KAPA Library Quantification kit. Every immunoSEQ 96-well plate was sequenced on a dedicated single-read 150-cycle Illumina NextSeq 550 flow cell. In the authors' own workflow: Because the immunoSEQ output included only junctional sequences and no quality scores, the filtering could not be the same as the filtering used for full-length reads. To assign V/J genes and CDR3, sequences were annotated using PyIR, a Python wrapper for IgBLAST v1.9, with IMGT germline references. Reads with weak V/J assignments (E-value above 1e-6), missing CDR3, stop codons, out-of-frame junctions, or ambiguous translated residues were removed. V3J clonotypes were defined as sequences sharing an identical inferred V gene, J gene, and CDR3 amino acid sequence. Percentage overlap between repertoires was computed as shared unique clonotypes divided by the size of the smaller repertoire. Repertoire richness was assessed with RTK rarefaction, the Chao1 estimator, and Recon v2.1 estimates of unobserved clonotypes. OLGA was used to compute generation probabilities for all TCRbeta clonotypes that the gDNA method yielded from a handful of donors. TCRdb retrieved this table from immuneACCESS and kept in-frame rearrangements only. Not all clones are present; in checked studies, unresolved V genes account for under half, and no reason is known for the remainder. The V and J calls and clone size were taken over from that table, and D and trimming were inferred from the DNA. This sample comprises millions of clones, roughly 91% of them detected only once. Of the sample, around 1.7% is held by the ten largest clones.

Results the study describes overall, beyond this receptor: Only blood was sampled, and tissue TCR repertoires likely differ from those in blood. Across a few donors, around 5% of naive CD4, approximately 3.6% of naive CD8, 2% to 2.5% of memory CD4, and roughly 0.41% of memory CD8 clonotypes were shared. Based on pairwise subsampling, the degree of clonotype sharing among donors was expected to be affected by sequencing depth. Larger estimated clonotype richness was generally found for naive subsets than for memory subsets. The small number of donors limited the genetic and exposure-history diversity represented. Incomplete sequencing was indicated by rarefaction of sorted-subset datasets, despite the large sequencing depth. Clonotypes shared by all four sorted-subset donors showed higher generation probabilities than non-shared clonotypes.

CD8 naive samples consisted of CD45RO-negative cells that were positively selected for CCR7, yielding a CD45RA+CCR7+ population without TemRA cells. Donors were healthy HIV-negative adults with no recently reported acute infections or vaccinations. Every donor was a Caucasian adult living in Nashville, Tennessee, USA. Blood was collected by leukapheresis, and PBMCs were isolated by Ficoll-Histopaque density gradient centrifugation and then cryopreserved in liquid nitrogen vapor phase. Analytical flow cytometry was used to check the purity and quantity of every magnetically sorted T cell population. Genomic DNA was isolated from each sorted fraction and quantified by UV absorbance on a Nanodrop 2000c.

The sequenced material came from naive CD8+ T cells from PBMCs. According to the study, the label for this sample's cell subset or site signals: CD45RA+CCR7+. The receptor comes from a man between 18 and 29 years old in good health. Some clones in this sample may be carry-over from other donors' samples. This sequence uses TRBV6-6 and TRBJ2-7, and the D gene may be TRBD1, 6 bases matching. The CDR3 reads as follows: CAIGTGPYEQYF. The nucleotides are TGTGCCATCGGAACAGGGCCCTACGAGCAGTACTTC.